These 21 T cell receptor beta chains were sequenced from one sample in a study of blood T cell repertoires in COVID-19. Method: immunoSEQ multiplex PCR; TCRdb's copy keeps in-frame clones and lacks some. Of roughly 180,000 clones listed, about 84% are singletons. Material: peripheral blood. The receptors stem from a human donor in a cohort sampled during active COVID-19.

This chain links TRBV7-8 with TRBJ1-1; D possibly corresponds to TRBD1 (6 bases). The germline CDR1 and CDR2 sequences are SGHVS and FQNEAQ. This CDR3 comprises 15 residues. V gave up 5 bases and J gave up 0 bases, with 13 bases separating them. This chain's CDR3 is CASSRTGHMNTEAFF. The CDR3 DNA reads as TGTGCCAGCAGCCGGACGGGACACATGAACACTGAAGCTTTCTTT.

The gene calls are TRBV11-2 and TRBJ1-4, with no clear D. The CDR3 extends over 13 amino acids. Trimming shortened V by 1 base and J by 7 bases, and 7 bases separated the two germline ends. Germline lookup yields CDR1 SGHAT and CDR2 FQNNGV. CDR3 loop: CASSLGPGEKLFF. The CDR3 DNA is TGTGCCAGCAGCTTAGGTCCAGGTGAAAAACTGTTTTTT.

The chain links TRBV11-2 to TRBJ2-7; TRBD2 matches at 8 bases. CDR1 is SGHAT and CDR2 is FQNNGV in the germline V gene. The CDR3 sequence is 17 residues long. J lost 1 base, V lost 1 base, and 9 bases had no gene match. CDR3 in DNA: TGTGCCAGCAGCTTAGTATCGGGGGGGCACAGGTCCTACGAGCAGTACTTC. It translates to CASSLVSGGHRSYEQYF.

The V and J genes are TRBV15 and TRBJ2-1, with D possibly matching TRBD1 (6 bases). V dropped 4 bases and J dropped 10 bases, with 17 bases sitting between them. The germline CDR1 and CDR2 sequences are LNHNV and YYDKDF (reference sequence). This CDR3 is 14 amino acids long. The CDR3 nucleotides read TGTGCCACCAGCACCCCGGAACAGGGCTGGGAGCAGTTCTTC. Protein sequence: CATSTPEQGWEQFF.

The rearrangement links TRBV6-2 or TRBV6-3 to TRBJ2-3; 8 bases match TRBD2. In germline, CDR1 is MNHEY, CDR2 SVGEGT. V gave up 0 bases and J gave up 6 bases; unmatched junction bases: 14. This CDR3 has 18 residues. The CDR3 bases are TGTGCCAGCAGTTACTCGGCCCCCATGAGCGGGGGAGGGGATACGCAGTATTTT. It codes for CASSYSAPMSGGGDTQYF.

The chain recombines TRBV7-2 with TRBJ1-2, with 7 bases identical to TRBD1. Germline V CDR1 and CDR2: SGHTA, FQGNSA. The CDR3 is made up of 16 amino acids. Trimming removed 5 bases from V and 8 bases from J; junction bases left unmatched: 17. This CDR3 is CASSVTPGQIFSGYTF. The CDR3 bases are TGTGCCAGCAGCGTAACCCCGGGACAGATCTTCTCCGGCTACACCTTC.

J is TRBJ2-6 and V is TRBV19; tentatively, D is TRBD1 (6 bases). The CDR3 is 15 residues long. Trimming took off 6 bases at V and 4 bases at J, with 13 bases between the two ends. The germline V gene encodes CDR1 LNHDA and CDR2 SQIVND (reference sequence). The CDR3 protein is CASRAGDLGANVLTF. DNA for the CDR3: TGTGCCAGTAGAGCAGGGGATCTGGGGGCCAACGTCCTGACTTTC.

This clone came up once. V usage is TRBV19 and J usage is TRBJ2-1; 8 bases are a match to TRBD2. This CDR3 is built from 14 residues. CDR1 LNHDA and CDR2 SQIVND come from the germline V gene (reference sequence). V was clipped by 6 bases and J by 10 bases; unmatched bases: 11. CDR3 DNA: TGTGCCAGTAGCCGACGGGGGGGCGAAAAAGAGCAGTTCTTC. Protein sequence: CASSRRGGEKEQFF.

This clone was detected once. The chain employs TRBV30 and TRBJ1-2; maybe TRBD1 (5 bases). This CDR3 is 12 amino acids long. Looked up from germline, CDR1 is GTSNPN and CDR2 is SVGIG (reference sequence). Trimming removed 3 bases at V and 5 bases at J, with 10 bases between. The CDR3 DNA is TGTGCCTGGAGCGCTGACAGTTATGGCTACACCTTC. Encoded protein: CAWSADSYGYTF.

This clone showed up just a few times. The chain joins TRBV19 to TRBJ1-6; D possibly corresponds to TRBD1 (6 bases). CDR1 LNHDA and CDR2 SQIVND come from the germline V gene (reference sequence). CDR3 length equals 15 residues. The ends were cut back, 4 bases at V and 9 bases at J, with 16 bases in the middle. The CDR3 DNA reads as TGTGCCAGTAGTACCCGCAGGGGAACAACTTCACCCCTCCACTTT. Amino acid sequence: CASSTRRGTTSPLHF.

The chain joins TRBV5-6 to TRBJ2-1; 12 bases are shared with TRBD2. The length of the CDR3 is 15 residues. The germline V gene encodes CDR1 SGHDT and CDR2 YYEEEE. With V trimmed by 5 bases and J by 8 bases, 8 bases remained unmatched. The CDR3 sequence is CASSLAGGRYYEQFF. The CDR3 DNA reads as TGTGCCAGCAGTCTAGCGGGGGGGCGATACTATGAGCAGTTCTTC.

The genes are TRBV3-1 (or the pseudogene TRBV3-2) and TRBJ1-4, with TRBD1 as a possible D gene (5 bases). V lost 0 bases and J lost 10, with 12 bases in between. Germline-derived CDR1 and CDR2 are LGHDT and YNNKEL (reference sequence). The CDR3 spans 14 residues. CDR3 sequence reads: CASSQEGQSRKLFF. CDR3 DNA: TGTGCCAGCAGCCAAGAGGGGCAGAGTCGAAAACTGTTTTTT.

The sample holds one count of this clone. The V and J genes are TRBV19 and TRBJ1-5; a possible D gene is TRBD1 (5 bases). In germline, CDR1 is LNHDA, CDR2 SQIVND (reference sequence). V was clipped by 5 bases and J by 1 base, with 12 bases between them. This CDR3 comprises 15 residues. CDR3 DNA: TGTGCCAGTAGTTTCCCAGGGTACAGCAATCAGCCCCAGCATTTT. It specifies CASSFPGYSNQPQHF. Full variable domain (rest looked up from reference TRBV19 and TRBJ1-5): DGGITQSPKYLFRKEGQNVTLSCEQNLNHDAMYWYRQDPGQGLRLIYYSQIVNDFQKGDIAEGYSVSREKKESFPLTVTSAQKNPTAFYLCASSFPGYSNQPQHFGDGTRLSIL.

This clone was seen only once. V and J are TRBV15 and TRBJ2-5, with TRBD2 identical over 8 bases. This CDR3 spans 17 amino acids. Trimming removed 0 bases from V and 7 bases from J; junction bases left unmatched: 13. CDR1 is LNHNV and CDR2 is YYDKDF in the germline V gene (reference sequence). The CDR3 spells CATSREGGGGPTGTQYF. The CDR3 DNA reads as TGTGCCACCAGCAGAGAAGGTGGCGGGGGGCCGACGGGGACCCAGTACTTC.

The V gene is TRBV5-5, the J gene TRBJ2-1; tentatively, D is TRBD2 (5 bases). CDR3 length equals 16 residues. V was cut by 4 bases and J by 0 bases, with 14 bases left in between. Germline CDR1 SGHKS, CDR2 YYEKEE (reference sequence). CDR3 sequence: CASSASDSSSYNEQFF. CDR3 DNA: TGTGCCAGCAGCGCCTCGGACTCCAGCTCCTACAATGAGCAGTTCTTC.

The genes are TRBV10-3 and TRBJ2-2; TRBD2 matches 9 bases. This CDR3 has 16 residues. CDR1 ENHRY and CDR2 SYGVKD come from the germline V gene. Unmatched junction bases numbered 6, after V lost 3 bases and J lost 4 bases. In DNA form, the CDR3 reads TGTGCCATCAGTGATGGCGGGGGGGCGGTCACCGGGGAGCTGTTTTTT. Amino acid sequence: CAISDGGGAVTGELFF.

V usage is TRBV5-8 and J usage is TRBJ1-4, with 8 positions matching TRBD1. Germline V gene lookup returns CDR1 SGHTS and CDR2 YDEGEE. The CDR3 has 15 residues. The V gene end was trimmed by 3 bases and the J gene end by 4 bases; junction bases not matched to a gene: 5. The CDR3: CASSSGQGLNEKLFF. CDR3 bases: TGTGCCAGCAGCTCAGGACAGGGCCTTAATGAAAAACTGTTTTTT. Supplemented by reference TRBV5-8 and TRBJ1-4, the full variable domain reads EAGVTQSPTHLIKTRGQQATLRCSPISGHTSVYWYQQALGLGLQFLLWYDEGEERNRGNFPPRFSGRQFPNYSSELNVNALELEDSALYLCASSSGQGLNEKLFFGSGTQLSVL.

This chain links TRBV2 with TRBJ2-1, with 7 bases that match TRBD1. The CDR3 is made up of 15 amino acids. The junction had 4 bases not matched to a gene; V was cut back by 5 bases and J by 0 bases. In germline, CDR1 is SNHLY, CDR2 FYNNEI. DNA for the CDR3: TGTGCCAGCAGTCTACAGGGGAGCTCCTACAATGAGCAGTTCTTC. Its translation is CASSLQGSSYNEQFF.

The V call is TRBV2, the J call TRBJ1-6, with TRBD1 identical over 7 bases. Germline V gene lookup returns CDR1 SNHLY and CDR2 FYNNEI. CDR3 length: 16 residues. Trimming took 7 bases from V and 7 from J; bases not matched to a gene: 13. CDR3 region: CASTRGDSQKNSPLHF. The CDR3 nucleotides read TGTGCCAGCACCCGAGGGGACAGTCAGAAGAATTCACCCCTCCACTTT.

J is TRBJ1-1 and V is TRBV4-1, with 7 bases that match TRBD1. Germline CDR1 is MGHRA and CDR2 is YSYEKL. The V gene end was trimmed by 2 bases and the J gene end by 8 bases; junction bases not matched to a gene: 8. The CDR3 spans 14 residues. Written as DNA, the CDR3 is TGCGCCAGCAGCCAAACCCGGGACAGAGGGGAAGCTTTCTTT. Translated, it gives CASSQTRDRGEAFF.

The chain employs TRBV9 and TRBJ2-3, with TRBD2 matching over 12 bases. Germline V gives CDR1 SGDLS, CDR2 YYNGEE. Trimming cost V 5 bases and J 7 bases; bases outside gene matches: 8. This CDR3 region has 15 residues. CDR3 protein: CASSSSGGAFHTQYF. CDR3 DNA: TGTGCCAGCAGTTCTAGCGGGGGGGCATTTCATACGCAGTATTTT.